Following are 14 T cell receptor beta chains from one sample sequenced in a study of blood T cell repertoires in COVID-19. Method: immunoSEQ multiplex PCR; TCRdb's copy keeps in-frame clones and lacks some. The data hold about 150,000 clones, with approximately 90% observed a single time. The sample was peripheral blood. The source of these receptors is a man in his sixties with active or convalescent COVID-19.

V and J are TRBV9 and TRBJ2-4; 7 nucleotides line up with TRBD2. The CDR3 runs 15 residues. V lost 0 bases to trimming and J lost 8 bases; unmatched junction nucleotides: 8. Germline lookup yields CDR1 SGDLS and CDR2 YYNGEE. CDR3 residues: CASSVEGLAVDIQYF. CDR3 bases: TGTGCCAGCAGCGTAGAGGGTCTAGCGGTAGACATTCAGTACTTC.

The gene calls are TRBV12-3 or TRBV12-4 and TRBJ1-5, with D possibly being TRBD1 (5 bases). This CDR3 is 13 amino acids long. The V end was cut by 3 bases, the J end by 3 bases, with 6 bases between. DNA for the CDR3: TGTGCCAGCAGTTTCAGGGTCAATCAGCCCCAGCATTTT. Its translation: CASSFRVNQPQHF.

The chain uses TRBV5-1 and TRBJ2-1; possibly TRBD2 for D (8 bases). CDR3 length: 15 residues. The germline V and J ends were trimmed by 4 bases and 6 bases, with 17 bases remaining between them. Germline V lookup: CDR1 SGHRS, CDR2 YFSETQ. CDR3 residues: CASSPGGTALNEQFF. CDR3 DNA: TGCGCCAGCAGCCCGGGAGGGACAGCGCTCAATGAGCAGTTCTTC.

The chain recombines TRBV5-6 with TRBJ2-3, with 11 bases that match TRBD1. Trimming cost V 4 bases and J 6 bases; bases outside gene matches: 7. This CDR3 is built from 15 residues. Germline lookup yields CDR1 SGHDT and CDR2 YYEEEE. CDR3: CASSPDRGLRDTQYF. CDR3 bases: TGTGCCAGCAGCCCGGACAGGGGGCTTAGGGATACGCAGTATTTT.

With respect to this clone: One end of the junction does not line up with germline, which may come from a read error. V usage is TRBV15 and J usage is TRBJ2-5; no clear D gene. Germline CDR1 reads LNHNV; CDR2 reads YYDKDF (reference sequence). CDR3 length equals 12 residues. CDR3 sequence: CATSRVKEAQYF. The CDR3 nucleotides are TGTGCCACCAGCAGAGTTAAAGAGGCCCAGTACTTC.

In DNA form, the CDR3 reads TGTGCCAGCAGCACGGGACAGGGGGTTCTTGATGAGTCACCCCTCCACTTT. Translating it yields CASSTGQGVLDESPLHF. The chain carries TRBV21-1 and TRBJ1-6; the table calls TRBD1, which could not be checked here. TRBV21-1 is labeled a pseudogene. The CDR3 contains 17 residues.

This sequence joins TRBV7-3 and TRBJ2-2, with 8 bases fitting TRBD2. Germline trimming cut 0 bases from V and 5 bases from J; bases unmatched to any gene: 5. The germline CDR1 and CDR2 sequences are SGHTA and FQGTGA. This CDR3 comprises 16 residues. CDR3 sequence reads: CASSLTGLAGTGELFF. CDR3 DNA sequence: TGTGCCAGCAGCTTAACCGGTCTAGCGGGTACCGGGGAGCTGTTTTTT.

The rearrangement links TRBV2 to TRBJ1-2, with D uncertain. The V end lost 3 bases, the J end lost 2 bases, and 10 bases lay between the germline ends. The CDR3 consists of 14 residues. Germline V lookup: CDR1 SNHLY, CDR2 FYNNEI. In DNA, the CDR3 is TGTGCCAGCAGTGACAGATTACTAAACTATGGCTACACCTTC. This gives the protein CASSDRLLNYGYTF. The complete variable domain, with remaining parts taken from reference TRBV2 and TRBJ1-2, reads EPEVTQTPSHQVTQMGQEVILRCVPISNHLYFYWYRQILGQKVEFLVSFYNNEISEKSEIFDDQFSVERPDGSNFTLKIRSTKLEDSAMYFCASSDRLLNYGYTFGSGTRLTVV.

The CDR3 is CAWSVIEREVNEQFF. CDR3 nucleotide sequence: TGTGCCTGGAGTGTAATTGAGCGGGAGGTAAATGAGCAGTTCTTC. The chain carries TRBV30 and TRBJ2-1, with TRBD2 matching 9 bases. The CDR3 covers 15 residues. Germline V lookup: CDR1 GTSNPN, CDR2 SVGIG (reference sequence). Unmatched junction bases numbered 7, after V lost 0 bases and J lost 7 bases.

This chain uses TRBV5-1 with TRBJ2-5, with D hard to call. V was shortened by 1 base and J by 2 bases, with 9 bases between the two germline ends. The CDR3 has 14 amino acids. CDR1 and CDR2 from the germline V gene are SGHRS and YFSETQ. The CDR3 nucleotides are TGCGCCAGCAGCTTGAACCTAGGACAAGAGACCCAGTACTTC. Its translation: CASSLNLGQETQYF.

The chain links TRBV2 to TRBJ2-3; D gene ambiguous. This CDR3 contains 11 residues. Germline V gene lookup returns CDR1 SNHLY and CDR2 FYNNEI. Trimming left V 7 bases short and J 2 bases short, with 4 bases between. In DNA, the CDR3 is TGTGCCAGCATTAACACAGATACGCAGTATTTT. This sequence encodes CASINTDTQYF.

Written as DNA, the CDR3 is TGCGCCAGCAGCCAAGAAGGGGTTCGCGATCAGCCCCAGCATTTT. Protein: CASSQEGVRDQPQHF. The V gene is TRBV4-1, the J gene TRBJ1-5; TRBD1 might be the D (5 bases). The length of the CDR3 is 15 residues. Trimming left V 0 bases short and J 5 bases short, with 11 bases between. Germline CDR1 is MGHRA and CDR2 is YSYEKL.

The chain combines TRBV6-2 or TRBV6-3 with TRBJ2-3; TRBD2 aligns across 15 bases. The length of the CDR3 is 15 residues. Germline trimming cut 4 bases from V and 10 bases from J; bases unmatched to any gene: 6. Looked up from germline, CDR1 is MNHEY and CDR2 is SVGEGT. The CDR3 loop is CASSSGLAGGRAQYF. For the CDR3, the DNA is TGTGCCAGCAGTTCAGGACTAGCGGGGGGGAGGGCGCAGTATTTT.

The rearrangement joins TRBV4-2 to TRBJ2-7; maybe TRBD2 (5 bases). Germline V lookup: CDR1 LGHNA, CDR2 YNFKEQ. The germline V and J ends were trimmed by 4 bases and 3 bases, with 13 bases remaining between them. This CDR3 has 14 amino acids. CDR3 sequence: CASSLAIRDYEQYF. Here the CDR3 DNA reads TGTGCCAGCAGCCTAGCTATCCGGGACTACGAGCAGTACTTC.